Given below is one T cell receptor (beta chain) in context. Its target antigen remains unknown. Nothing much larger sits one base from this clone, and base qualities are not available. This specimen comes from a study of cytomegalovirus exposure and HLA in healthy donors (dated by TCRdb to 2017 to 2019). With respect to the entire study: An earlier analysis of 587 of the donors reported under 300 Gb of sequence data and 90 million to 120 million unique TCR beta sequences obtained from about 179 million T cells. Around 320 gigabases of sequencing data and 80 million or so unique TCR sequences were included in an early release covering roughly 700 HLA-typed donors. Among the roughly 400 genotyped donors, under 90% belonged to the genetic ancestry cluster associated with self-reported Caucasian donors. The aim of the study was to test whether cataloging public T cell receptors could identify signatures of past pathogen exposure. The T cell repertoires of 666 subjects were profiled by immunosequencing and related to cytomegalovirus serostatus. Along with the approximately 600-subject first cohort, a separate validation cohort of over a hundred different subjects was used. The study combined high-throughput TCR immunosequencing, statistical association of individual TCRs with disease status, and machine learning to predict cytomegalovirus infection status. A later analysis re-analyzed previously published TCR beta repertoires from 500 to 700 donors and added high-resolution HLA genotyping to study TCR occurrence patterns. Rather than drawing on any new phenotypic data, the later analysis identified candidate immune exposures from TCR beta sequences and the way those sequences occurred across donors. To decide whether each TCR beta V gene segment behaved as functional or pseudogenic, an earlier analysis of 587 of the donors relied on high-throughput TCR beta sequencing. Donor age, sex, ethnicity and CMV serostatus were collected together with the repertoire data. A later genetic analysis took genome-wide SNP genotypes for about 55% of the 666 donors and used that subset as a discovery cohort. Every discovery cohort repertoire had been produced on one sequencing platform. Class I and class II HLA loci were covered by the typing at four-digit resolution. Typing coverage differed by locus: A, B, C, DRB1 and DQB1 were typed in about 620-630 donors, DQA1 in about 510, DPA1 in over 600, and DPB1 in just under 490. Roughly five DR-DQ haplotypes were treated as single units for association and clustering because of strong linkage in the cohort. Among around 400 genotyped donors of the cohort, an average of around 250,000 unique TCR beta nucleotide sequences was sequenced per donor, of which roughly 17% were non-productive.

The cohort consisted of some 670 healthy bone marrow donors. Cohort members were all nominally healthy when sampled, although unrecorded immune exposures were likely present. The donor was CMV seronegative and was included in the group of about 400 seronegative cohort members. Every donor gave a peripheral blood sample, and the peripheral blood mononuclear cells from that sample were used for TCR beta sequencing. Genomic DNA was extracted from the blood cell samples with the Qiagen DNeasy Blood Extraction Kit. The CDR3 runs 14 amino acids, cysteine and phenylalanine included. Only the CDR3 DNA is retained, 42 bases long and in frame from the first base. Deletion took 7 bases off V and 11 bases off J, with a span of 18 bases between the germline ends. CDR1 and CDR2, per the germline V gene, are SGHAT and FQNNGV. The research as a whole found: Correlated functional status among segregating V segments might reflect linkage disequilibrium, but an unknown experimental factor could not be ruled out. Specific HLA alleles were associated with over 15,000 TCR beta sequences at a false discovery rate of 0.05 in a later analysis. In vitro tests confirmed that a few of the cytomegalovirus-associated TCR beta chains recognize cytomegalovirus antigens. According to the authors, the approach could potentially be generalized to other disease states and immunological phenotypes. In a later analysis, TCR association rates were found to vary across HLA loci, with the most associated TCRs seen for DRB1 alleles and the fewest for HLA-C alleles. A later genetic analysis associated a missense DCLRE1C variant with V-gene and J-gene trimming of TCR beta chains, and an independent cohort replicated the association. The only immune exposure information available for the cohort was CMV serostatus. Assigning TCR associations to individual alleles was difficult when HLA alleles, especially DR and DQ, strongly co-occurred. Because counts were too low, 15 to 20 rarely observed V segments, including chromosome 9 orphons, were excluded from the earlier analysis of some 590 of the donors. Some IMGT-functional V segments, including TRBV6-2 and TRBV6-3, could not be distinguished by the 87-base-pair reads and were therefore excluded. In the study, approximately 160 TCR beta chains were listed as associated with cytomegalovirus. Most TCR sequences were observed very rarely across donors, whereas some public TCRs were present in many individuals. A cluster of highly shared sequence variants was judged likely to be a technical artifact of the sequencing pipeline. Compared with the approximately 600-donor mean, donors in an Asian-associated ancestry cluster had fewer N-insertions in productive TCRs, according to a later genetic analysis. A later analysis found that most CMV-associated TCR beta chains appeared HLA-restricted, with HLA associations seemingly driven largely by CMV exposure. Because HLA typing was missing for some donors at each locus, association tests included only the typed subset. A later analysis reported that several top co-occurrence clusters appeared linked to parvovirus B19, influenza, CMV and Epstein-Barr virus. Presence/absence analyses assumed roughly uniform sequencing depth across donors, an assumption that may not hold. A later analysis found that HLA-associated TCR beta chains were more clonally expanded and had lower generation probabilities than equally common non-associated chains. An earlier analysis of approximately 570 of the donors showed that most TCR beta V segments appeared in productive rearrangements either about 90% or about 30% of the time, which broadly matched IMGT annotations. A further reported finding was that TCR beta sequences accurately predicted the HLA-A and HLA-B alleles for most subjects in the first cohort. The cohort was sequenced for TCR beta chains only, and without alpha or paired-chain data the features that could be detected were limited. Cytomegalovirus status was reported to be diagnosed by the classifier with high specificity and sensitivity in both the original and validation cohorts.

The library relied on the immunoSEQ multiplex PCR assay. For the multiplex PCR, a mixture combining 60 forward primers for TCR Vbeta segments and 13 reverse primers for TCR Jbeta segments was used. Amplification of the CDR3 region of rearranged TCR beta genes was performed with a multiplex PCR assay on genomic DNA. The amplified TCR beta libraries were sequenced on the Illumina HiSeq System as 87-base-pair reads. On the study's bioinformatics: In a later analysis, 70 million to 95 million unique TCR beta chains were counted across the roughly 610 repertoires, and approximately 11 million of these chains were shared by at least two donors. To remove PCR and sequencing errors, raw reads were error-corrected and collapsed into unique sequences using a nearest-neighbor algorithm that merged closely related sequences. To assign V, D and J gene segments, CDR3 sequences were aligned to IMGT reference sequences. For a sequence to be retained, a match of at least six nucleotides to both a V gene segment and a J gene segment was required. Rearrangements were classified as productive when the CDR3 lacked stop codons and remained in frame with V and J, and all other rearrangements were classified as non-productive. Following IMGT convention, CDR3 was defined as the stretch from the second conserved V-encoded cysteine to the conserved J-encoded phenylalanine. Sequences without an unambiguous match to a single V gene segment were excluded from the earlier analysis of 450 to 650 of the donors. In an earlier analysis of about 590 of the donors, a V segment was called functional when productive rearrangements were above 56.7%, and segregating when the standard deviation between donors exceeded 5%. A statistical classification framework was built for diagnosing cytomegalovirus status from the catalog of TCR beta chain sequences. A later analysis assigned V and J genes by comparing TCR nucleotide sequences with IMGT/GENE-DB human TR gene sequences. Using the TCRdist pipeline, a later analysis assigned CDR3 sequences along with most-parsimonious VDJ recombination scenarios. A later analysis defined each TCR beta chain by its CDR3 amino acid sequence plus V-gene family, and excluded reads lacking a unique V-gene family. In a later analysis, some 600 highly shared, low-generation-probability nucleotide sequences were removed to address suspected cross-contamination and a sequencing artifact. For each public chain, a later analysis derived a clonal expansion index from normalized ranks of inferred template counts within each repertoire. Generation probabilities in a later analysis came from a VDJ recombination model fitted to out-of-frame rearrangements, and those results were checked against IGoR. In a later analysis, TCR-TCR, TCR-HLA and TCR-CMV co-occurrence was scored with hypergeometric tests, and a repertoire-size bias correction was applied to TCR pairs. In a later analysis, false discovery rates were estimated by permuting HLA or CMV assignments 20 times. In a later analysis, co-occurring TCRs were grouped with DBSCAN, and TCRdist sequence similarity was added when clustering was performed within HLA-allele-positive subsets. Co-occurrence clustering excluded repertoires with fewer than 30,000 or more than 120,000 public chains, plus five with anomalous nucleotide sharing. TCRdb retrieved this table from immuneACCESS and kept in-frame rearrangements only. Not all clones are present; in checked studies, unresolved V genes account for under half, and no reason is known for the remainder. Clone size and the V and J calls come from that table; the DNA yielded D and trimming. Present in this sample are about 160,000 clones, around four fifths of which were seen just once. The ten largest clones represent approximately 1.4% of the sample.

Here the chain combines TRBV11-2 and TRBJ1-6, with the D gene too uncertain to name. Sequencing was performed on PBMCs. This TCR came from a woman aged 30 to 39 in good health and CMV-seronegative. The bases are TGTGCCAGCACCCCGACAACCGGGGAGCCACCCCTCCACTTT. Translated, it reads CASTPTTGEPPLHF.